The 8 T cell receptor beta chains presented below share a single source sample, sequenced in a study of Graves' ophthalmopathy and Graves' hyperthyroidism (dated by TCRdb to 2016 to 2019). The listed sequencing device is Illumina HiSeq 2000. TCR beta CDR3 regions were amplified from RNA transcripts for repertoire sequencing. A first-round RT-PCR used HTBI primers with the Qiagen OneStep RT-PCR kit, followed by a second-round multiplex PCR, size selection and purification. The public reads were reprocessed in TCRdb via fastp at Q25 and MiXCR, keeping in-frame beta chains. Identical CDR3 protein sequences are pooled into one entry, listed with their most common genes and DNA. In all, the sample holds 350,000 to 400,000 distinct CDR3 sequences, and 18% of those were seen once. The ten most abundant clones make up 1.6% of the sample. The sequenced sample consisted of peripheral blood. These receptors were obtained from a woman aged 18-29 years with Graves' ophthalmopathy. Donor details come from another sample of the same person, matched by shared clones.

Many counts were recorded for this clonotype. The chain employs TRBV7-9 and TRBJ2-7; D possibly corresponds to TRBD1 (6 bases). The CDR3 spans 16 residues. V lost 2 bases, J lost 2 bases, and 16 bases lay in between. Looked up from germline, CDR1 is SEHNR and CDR2 is FQNEAQ (reference sequence). CDR3 nucleotide sequence: TGTGCCAGCAGCTTAACAGGGATGCGCCTTCCCTACGAGCAGTACTTC. Translation gives CASSLTGMRLPYEQYF.

This clonotype was recorded many times. The V gene is TRBV5-1, the J gene TRBJ1-6; no definite D call. This CDR3 region has 16 residues. Trimming pared 4 bases from V and 7 bases from J, leaving 18 bases between. Germline loops: CDR1 SGHRS, CDR2 YFSETQ. Written as DNA, the CDR3 is TGCGCCAGCAGCCCTACGTGGACGTCTCAAAATTCACCCCTCCACTTT. It translates to CASSPTWTSQNSPLHF.

CDR3 in DNA: TGTGCCAGCAGTTTGACGGGAGGGATATATAGCAATCAGCCCCAGCATTTT. It yields the protein CASSLTGGIYSNQPQHF. The chain recombines TRBV12-3 or TRBV12-4 with TRBJ1-5; unclear D gene. This CDR3 has 17 residues. V lost 3 bases to trimming and J lost 0 bases, with 15 bases between them.

This clonotype occurred many times. This chain's CDR3 is CASSLRGERMGQETQYF. CDR3 sequence (DNA): TGTGCCAGCAGTTTAAGGGGGGAAAGGATGGGGCAAGAGACCCAGTACTTC. The V and J genes are TRBV28 and TRBJ2-5; D is possibly TRBD1 or TRBD2 (6 bases each). This CDR3 comprises 17 residues. Germline assignment: CDR1 MDHEN and CDR2 SYDVKM. The V gene lost 2 bases and the J gene lost 2 bases, with 18 bases spanning the gap.

The chain carries TRBV28 and TRBJ1-5; no clear D. The CDR3 extends over 14 amino acids. CDR1 is MDHEN, CDR2 SYDVKM, per germline. Trimming removed 5 bases from V and 1 base from J, with 9 bases in between. The CDR3 sequence: CASSPLVSNQPQHF. Here the CDR3 DNA reads TGTGCCAGCAGTCCTCTAGTGAGCAATCAGCCCCAGCATTTT.

This clonotype was counted many times. This chain joins TRBV6-2 or TRBV6-3 and TRBJ2-1, with 9 bases fitting TRBD2. With 7 bases clipped from V and 6 bases from J, the junction kept 10 bases outside the gene matches. In germline, CDR1 is MNHEY, CDR2 SVGEGT. The CDR3 consists of 15 residues. The CDR3 DNA follows: TGTGCCAGCATCGGCCAGACTAGCGGAAGCAATGAGCAGTTCTTC. Translated, it gives CASIGQTSGSNEQFF.

Regarding this clonotype: One end of the junction does not line up with germline, which may come from a read error. The CDR3 region is CASSNRVSPYEQYF. The CDR3 DNA is TGCGCCAGCAGTAACCGGGTCTCTCCCTACGAGCAGTACTTC. The rearrangement links TRBV12-3 or TRBV12-4 to TRBJ2-7; D gene unclear. The CDR3 has 14 residues.

This clonotype appeared many times. The genes are TRBV14 and TRBJ2-2; 7 bases are shared with TRBD2. CDR1 is SGHDN, CDR2 FVKESK, per germline. V was pared by 4 bases and J by 8 bases, with 13 bases of the junction left unmatched. This CDR3 comprises 16 residues. The CDR3 DNA follows: TGTGCCAGCAGCCGCCGCGGGAGTCGGAACATAGGGGAGCTGTTTTTT. Translated, it gives CASSRRGSRNIGELFF.